This TCR beta chain emerged from a study of blood T cells in healthy people across ages. Overall study findings and caveats: Investigators treated diversity estimates from one million T cells as underestimates.

As for this clonotype: The target antigen is unknown.

The amount of total RNA extracted per sample was at least 5 micrograms. A second about 6 to 12 cycle PCR used barcoded and J-beta primers. TCRdb re-analysed the 5' RACE reads in MiXCR, keeping a single row per CDR3 protein. The table lists roughly 860,000 distinct CDR3 sequences, 62% of them singletons. The clonotype comes from a man aged 25-45 years in good health. The sequencing sample was made of blood.

CDR3 nucleotide sequence: TGCGCCAGCAGCCAGGGGCCGTCTTGGACTGAAGCTTTCTTT. It encodes CASSQGPSWTEAFF. The chain carries TRBV4-3 and TRBJ1-1, with D possibly being TRBD1 (5 bases). Germline V CDR1 and CDR2: LGHNA, YSLEER. This CDR3 has 14 amino acids. The V end was cut by 3 bases, the J end by 5 bases, with 13 bases between.